This T cell receptor (beta chain) was recovered during a study of a mutant IDH1 vaccine in newly diagnosed glioma. Across the study: Most had both radiotherapy and temozolomide beforehand; others had only one. Study-wide results and limits: Pseudoprogression appeared independent of alterations in top peripheral clonotypes. 85% to 95% of patients showed vaccine-induced immune responses across multiple MHC alleles.

Using immunoSEQ multiplex PCR, the repertoire was profiled, and TCRdb retains in-frame clones only, with some absent. This table has some 30,000 clones, 88% appearing once. Notes on this clone: What it binds is unknown.

As for time point: week 23, last vaccination. In every dose of vaccine, 300 ug of mutant IDH1 20-mer peptide was given alongside topical imiquimod. The length of the CDR3 is 15 residues. CDR1 is SGDLS, CDR2 YYNGEE, per germline. Losses at the gene ends were 3 bases for V and 8 bases for J; bases not matched to a gene: 8. The chain is built from TRBV9 and TRBJ2-1, with 10 bases identical to TRBD2. This specimen consisted of PBMCs, obtained from a glioma patient whose treatment included an IDH1 peptide vaccine. This receptor was identified in a middle-aged man with glioma. The chain's CDR3 is CASSGGTSEAYEQFF. CDR3 sequence (DNA): TGTGCCAGCAGCGGCGGGACTAGCGAGGCATATGAGCAGTTCTTC. Using reference TRBV9 and TRBJ2-1 for the parts outside the CDR3, the full variable domain is DSGVTQTPKHLITATGQRVTLRCSPRSGDLSVYWYQQSLDQGLQFLIQYYNGEERAKGNILERFSAQQFPDLHSELNLSSLELGDSALYFCASSGGTSEAYEQFFGPGTRLTVL.